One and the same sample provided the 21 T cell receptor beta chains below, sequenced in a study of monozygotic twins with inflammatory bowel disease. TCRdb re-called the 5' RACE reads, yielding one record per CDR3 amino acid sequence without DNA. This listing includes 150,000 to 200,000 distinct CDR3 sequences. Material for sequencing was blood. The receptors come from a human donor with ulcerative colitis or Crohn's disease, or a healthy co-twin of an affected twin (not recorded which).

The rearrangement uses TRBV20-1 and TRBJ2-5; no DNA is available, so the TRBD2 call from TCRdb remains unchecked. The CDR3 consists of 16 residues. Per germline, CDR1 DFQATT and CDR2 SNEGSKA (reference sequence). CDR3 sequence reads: CSARDPDRALQETQYF.

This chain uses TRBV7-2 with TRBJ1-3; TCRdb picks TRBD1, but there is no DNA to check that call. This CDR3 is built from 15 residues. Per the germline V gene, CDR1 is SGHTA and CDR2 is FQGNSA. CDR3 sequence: CASSPRTGIGNTIYF.

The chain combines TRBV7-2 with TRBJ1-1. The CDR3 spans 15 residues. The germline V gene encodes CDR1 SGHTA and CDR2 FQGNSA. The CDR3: CASSLVGGQNTEAFF.

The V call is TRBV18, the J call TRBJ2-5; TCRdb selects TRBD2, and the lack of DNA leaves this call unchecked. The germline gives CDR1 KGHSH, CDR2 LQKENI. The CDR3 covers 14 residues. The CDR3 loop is CASSPREGQETQYF.

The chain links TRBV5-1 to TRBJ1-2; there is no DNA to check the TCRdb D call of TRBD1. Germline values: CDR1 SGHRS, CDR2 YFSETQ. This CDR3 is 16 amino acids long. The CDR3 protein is CASSSRTVVLNYGYTF.

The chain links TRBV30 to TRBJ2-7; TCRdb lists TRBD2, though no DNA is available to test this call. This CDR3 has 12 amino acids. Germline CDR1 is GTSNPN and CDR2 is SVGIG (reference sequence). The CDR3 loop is CAWSGRAAEQYF.

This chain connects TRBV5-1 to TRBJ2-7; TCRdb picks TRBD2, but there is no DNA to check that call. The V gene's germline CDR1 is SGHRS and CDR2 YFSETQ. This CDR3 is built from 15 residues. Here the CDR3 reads CASSLGLAGGNEQYF.

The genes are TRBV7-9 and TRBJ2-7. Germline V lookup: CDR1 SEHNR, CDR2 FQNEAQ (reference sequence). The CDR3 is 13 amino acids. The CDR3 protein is CASSLVGDYEQYF.

The chain's CDR3 is CAWSFGTDTYEQYF. The chain links TRBV30 to TRBJ2-7; there is no DNA to check the TCRdb D call of TRBD2. The CDR3 runs 14 residues. Germline V gene lookup returns CDR1 GTSNPN and CDR2 SVGIG (reference sequence).

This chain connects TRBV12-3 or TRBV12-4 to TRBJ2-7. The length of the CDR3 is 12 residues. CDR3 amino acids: CASSLYGEEQYF.

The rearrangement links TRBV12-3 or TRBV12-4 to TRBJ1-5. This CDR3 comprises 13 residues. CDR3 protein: CASSLASGQPQHF.

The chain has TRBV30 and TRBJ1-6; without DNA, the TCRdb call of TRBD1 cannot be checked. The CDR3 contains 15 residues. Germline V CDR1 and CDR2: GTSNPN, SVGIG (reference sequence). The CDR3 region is CAWSAGAGLNSPLHF. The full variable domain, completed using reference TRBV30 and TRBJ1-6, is SQTIHQWPATLVQPVGSPLSLECTVEGTSNPNLYWYRQAAGRGLQLLFYSVGIGQISSEVPQNLSASRPQDRQFILSSKKLLLSDSGFYLCAWSAGAGLNSPLHFGNGTRLTVT.

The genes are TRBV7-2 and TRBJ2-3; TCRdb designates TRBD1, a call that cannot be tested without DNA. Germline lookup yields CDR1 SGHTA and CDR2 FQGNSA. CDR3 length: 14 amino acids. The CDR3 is CASSLSRGTDTQYF.

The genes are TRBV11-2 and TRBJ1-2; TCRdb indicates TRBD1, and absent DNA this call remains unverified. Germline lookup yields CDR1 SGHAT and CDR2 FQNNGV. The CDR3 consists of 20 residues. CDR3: CASSLDPFYTGQGLNYGYTF.

CDR3 amino acids: CSALDRGYSYEQYF. The chain has TRBV20-1 and TRBJ2-7; lacking DNA, the TRBD1 call made by TCRdb goes unchecked. The CDR3 is made up of 14 amino acids. Germline V gene data show CDR1 as DFQATT and CDR2 as SNEGSKA (reference sequence).

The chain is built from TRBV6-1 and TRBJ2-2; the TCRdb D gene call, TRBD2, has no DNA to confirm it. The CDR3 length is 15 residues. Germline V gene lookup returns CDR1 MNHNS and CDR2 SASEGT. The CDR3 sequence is CASSHTSGSIGELFF.

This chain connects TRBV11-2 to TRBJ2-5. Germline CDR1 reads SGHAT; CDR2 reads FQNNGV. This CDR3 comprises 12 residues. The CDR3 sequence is CASSHLGETQYF. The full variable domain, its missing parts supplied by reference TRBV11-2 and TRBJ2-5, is EAGVAQSPRYKIIEKRQSVAFWCNPISGHATLYWYQQILGQGPKLLIQFQNNGVVDDSQLPKDRFSAERLKGVDSTLKIQPAKLEDSAVYLCASSHLGETQYFGPGTRLLVL.

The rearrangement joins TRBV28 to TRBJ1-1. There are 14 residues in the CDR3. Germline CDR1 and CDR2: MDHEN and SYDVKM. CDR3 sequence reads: CASSDPTANTEAFF.

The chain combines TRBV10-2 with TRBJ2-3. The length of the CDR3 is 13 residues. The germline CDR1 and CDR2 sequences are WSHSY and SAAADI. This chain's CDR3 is CASSESNTDTQYF.

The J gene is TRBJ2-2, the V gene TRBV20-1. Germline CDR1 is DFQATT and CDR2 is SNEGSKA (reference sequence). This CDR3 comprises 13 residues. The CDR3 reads CSARAVTTGELFF.

The CDR3 loop is CASSFSTPEQYF. This chain joins TRBV12-3 or TRBV12-4 and TRBJ2-7. The CDR3 consists of 12 residues.